Presented here are 5 T cell receptor beta chains from one specimen sequenced in a study of T cell responses to AZD1222 COVID-19 vaccine. Clones were sequenced by immunoSEQ multiplex PCR, and TCRdb holds only the in-frame ones, with some missing. The sample consists of around 110,000 clones, 87% of them appearing once. The starting material was peripheral blood, obtained 28 days after the second AZD1222 dose. These TCRs come from an adult who received the AZD1222 COVID-19 vaccine.

The table lists this clone with a count of one. The V call is TRBV28, the J call TRBJ2-3; D remains ambiguous. Germline V gives CDR1 MDHEN, CDR2 SYDVKM. The CDR3 totals 11 residues. Trimming shortened V by 7 bases and J by 3 bases, and 5 bases separated the two germline ends. The CDR3 sequence is CASTDTDTQYF. CDR3 nucleotides: TGTGCCAGCACCGATACAGATACGCAGTATTTT.

The rearrangement joins TRBV5-1 to TRBJ1-1, with D tentatively TRBD1 (5 bases). Germline CDR1 and CDR2: SGHRS and YFSETQ. V lost 0 bases to trimming and J lost 2 bases, with 8 bases between them. The CDR3 runs to 14 residues. The CDR3 reads CASSLGGPNTEAFF. CDR3 DNA: TGCGCCAGCAGCTTGGGGGGCCCTAACACTGAAGCTTTCTTT.

A single count supports this clone. CDR3 nucleotide sequence: TGTGCCAGCAGCGACCGGGTCCTAACTAACTATGGCTACACCTTC. This gives the protein CASSDRVLTNYGYTF. The genes are TRBV6-5 and TRBJ1-2, with unresolved D. Germline V CDR1 and CDR2: MNHEY, SVGAGI. With 6 bases removed from V and 0 bases from J, the gap between germline ends came to 14 bases. The CDR3 is made up of 15 amino acids.

Concerning this clone itself: The junction differs from germline at one of its ends, possibly a read error. The rearrangement joins TRBV4-1 to TRBJ2-1; 10 bases align to TRBD2. There are 15 residues in the CDR3. Per germline, CDR1 MGHRA and CDR2 YSYEKL. As DNA, the CDR3 is TGCGCCACCAGCAGAGGTACTAGCGGGGACAGTGAGCAGTTCTTC. As protein: CATSRGTSGDSEQFF.

The CDR3, as DNA: TGTGCCAGCAGTTCGGCGGGGGGCCCCTCCTACGAGCAGTACTTC. Protein product: CASSSAGGPSYEQYF. The chain couples TRBV28 to TRBJ2-7; 8 nucleotides agree with TRBD2. The CDR3 contains 15 residues. Germline V gene sequence: CDR1 MDHEN, CDR2 SYDVKM. With V trimmed by 4 bases and J by 0 bases, 5 bases remained unmatched.